The 28 T cell receptor beta chains reported below all come from one sample, sequenced in a study of shared clonotypes between healthy human individuals. Assay used: immunoSEQ multiplex PCR; TCRdb lists only in-frame clones, some missing. The data hold around 530,000 clones, with around 78% observed a single time. Material: PBMCs. The receptor set was obtained from a woman in her thirties or forties in good health. Some clones in this sample may be carry-over from other donors' samples.

The sample holds one count of this clone. A much larger clone lies a single base off, so this may be a read error. The J gene is TRBJ2-1, the V gene TRBV11-2, with D possibly matching TRBD2 (5 bases). The CDR3 has 12 residues. The ends were cut back, 5 bases at V and 5 bases at J, with 7 bases in the middle. CDR1 and CDR2 from the germline V gene are SGHAT and FQNNGV. This CDR3 is CASSRTDNEQFF. The CDR3 DNA reads TGTGCCAGCAGCCGGACTGACAATGAGCAGTTCTTC.

V usage is TRBV30 and J usage is TRBJ1-1, with unresolved D. The CDR3 totals 13 residues. The V gene lost 4 bases and the J gene lost 1 base, with 10 bases spanning the gap. Germline V gene data show CDR1 as GTSNPN and CDR2 as SVGIG (reference sequence). In DNA form, the CDR3 reads TGTGCCTGGACCGTCGTCTCGAACACTGAAGCTTTCTTT. This codes for CAWTVVSNTEAFF.

V usage is TRBV28 and J usage is TRBJ1-6, with 12 bases identical to TRBD1. CDR1 is MDHEN, CDR2 SYDVKM, per germline. V lost 8 bases and J lost 17; bases outside the gene matches: 13. The CDR3 covers 14 residues. CDR3 region: CASQTPGQGAQVHF. The CDR3 DNA is TGTGCCAGCCAAACACCGGGACAGGGGGCACAGGTCCACTTT.

V gene TRBV12-5 combines with J gene TRBJ1-2; no definite D call. The germline V gene has CDR1 LGHNT and CDR2 FRNRAP. The V end lost 6 bases, the J end lost 4 bases, and 15 bases lay between the germline ends. This CDR3 has 14 residues. DNA of the CDR3: TGTGCTAGTGGATATGAACGGGGTACCTATGGCTACACCTTC. This encodes CASGYERGTYGYTF.

This clone showed up many times. CDR3: CASSWTSGSSNEQFF. As DNA, the CDR3 is TGTGCCAGCAGCTGGACTAGCGGGAGTTCCAATGAGCAGTTCTTC. The rearrangement joins TRBV7-2 to TRBJ2-1; TRBD2 agrees at 13 bases. V was clipped by 4 bases and J by 6 bases; unmatched bases: 3. The length of the CDR3 is 15 residues. Germline lookup yields CDR1 SGHTA and CDR2 FQGNSA.

V usage is TRBV19 and J usage is TRBJ2-3; D not resolved. The V end lost 7 bases, the J end lost 0 bases, and 11 bases lay between the germline ends. CDR3 length: 14 amino acids. Germline CDR1 and CDR2: LNHDA and SQIVND (reference sequence). CDR3: CASKFKASTDTQYF. The CDR3, as DNA: TGTGCCAGTAAATTTAAGGCTAGCACAGATACGCAGTATTTT.

This clone was observed a handful of times. V and J are TRBV28 and TRBJ2-5, with 10 bases matching TRBD2. This CDR3 region has 14 residues. With V trimmed by 6 bases and J by 1 base, 2 bases remained unmatched. Germline V lookup: CDR1 MDHEN, CDR2 SYDVKM. DNA for the CDR3: TGTGCCAGCAGGCTAGCGGGAGTCCAAGAGACCCAGTACTTC. This encodes CASRLAGVQETQYF.

The sample holds one count of this clone. The V gene is TRBV6-1, the J gene TRBJ1-3, with 9 bases aligning to TRBD1. The J segment lost 0 bases and the V segment lost 4 bases, leaving 10 bases of the junction unmatched. There are 18 residues in the CDR3. Germline V gene sequence: CDR1 MNHNS, CDR2 SASEGT. CDR3 nucleotides: TGTGCCAGCAGTGTGGTGACAGGGGGATCACTCTCTGGAAACACCATATATTTT. It is translated as CASSVVTGGSLSGNTIYF.

The chain carries TRBV18 and TRBJ2-3, with TRBD2 matching over 7 bases. This CDR3 is built from 17 residues. The junction had 17 bases not matched to a gene; V was cut back by 3 bases and J by 8 bases. CDR1 and CDR2 from the germline V gene are KGHSH and LQKENI. CDR3 sequence: CASSPARLAALLITQYF. In DNA form, the CDR3 reads TGTGCCAGCTCACCGGCGAGGCTAGCGGCCCTGCTCATTACGCAGTATTTT.

The chain joins TRBV2 to TRBJ2-3; the D gene is possibly TRBD1 (7 bases). The CDR3 consists of 15 residues. The germline V gene has CDR1 SNHLY and CDR2 FYNNEI. The ends were cut back, 7 bases at V and 4 bases at J, with 18 bases in the middle. The DNA for the CDR3 is TGTGCCAGCAAAGAGCAGGGGGGTGGTTCAGATACGCAGTATTTT. Its protein product is CASKEQGGGSDTQYF.

The V call is TRBV7-2, the J call TRBJ2-7; 7 bases are shared with TRBD1. Germline assignment: CDR1 SGHTA and CDR2 FQGNSA. The CDR3 has 14 amino acids. V was pared by 1 base and J by 6 bases, with 6 bases of the junction left unmatched. Here the CDR3 reads CASSLDRGAGEQYF. The CDR3 DNA is TGTGCCAGCAGCTTAGACAGGGGAGCCGGCGAGCAGTACTTC.

The chain has TRBV28 and TRBJ1-5; 7 positions match TRBD1. V dropped 10 bases and J dropped 4; count of bases not matched to a gene: 7. This CDR3 contains 13 residues. The germline CDR1 and CDR2 sequences are MDHEN and SYDVKM. The CDR3 spells CATSGDSNQPQHF. In DNA, the CDR3 is TGTGCCACCTCCGGGGACAGTAATCAGCCCCAGCATTTT.

The chain has TRBV7-2 and TRBJ2-7; unclear D gene. V was shortened by 5 bases and J by 6 bases, with 23 bases between the two germline ends. Germline CDR1 is SGHTA and CDR2 is FQGNSA. The CDR3 has 16 amino acids. This CDR3 is CASSQDLIAALGEQYF. The CDR3, as DNA: TGTGCCAGCAGCCAGGACCTAATAGCAGCCTTGGGCGAGCAGTACTTC. The full variable domain, completed using reference TRBV7-2 and TRBJ2-7, is GAGVSQSPSNKVTEKGKDVELRCDPISGHTALYWYRQSLGQGLEFLIYFQGNSAPDKSGLPSDRFSAERTGGSVSTLTIQRTQQEDSAVYLCASSQDLIAALGEQYFGPGTRLTVT.

J is TRBJ1-5 and V is TRBV27; D is unclear. CDR3 size: 14 residues. The germline CDR1 and CDR2 sequences are MNHEY and SMNVEV (reference sequence). V lost 5 bases and J lost 5, with 13 bases in between. In nucleotides, the CDR3 is TGTGCCAGCAGTCCAGACTATATCTATCAGCCCCAGCATTTT. Its protein product is CASSPDYIYQPQHF.

This chain joins TRBV7-8 and TRBJ2-7, with a weak D call TRBD2 (5 bases). V dropped 1 base and J dropped 5 bases, with 12 bases sitting between them. This CDR3 contains 14 residues. Per the germline V gene, CDR1 is SGHVS and CDR2 is FQNEAQ. In DNA form, the CDR3 reads TGTGCCAGCAGCTTAGTGGCATCCGGGGACGAGCAGTACTTC. Protein product: CASSLVASGDEQYF.

V usage is TRBV2 and J usage is TRBJ1-1; no reliable D call. The CDR3 contains 13 residues. CDR1 and CDR2 from the germline V gene are SNHLY and FYNNEI. V was clipped by 3 bases and J by 1 base, with 6 bases between them. This CDR3 is CASSEERNTEAFF. The CDR3 DNA reads as TGTGCCAGCAGTGAGGAGCGGAACACTGAAGCTTTCTTT.

This clone was picked up a small number of times. This chain connects TRBV2 to TRBJ1-4; D is unresolved. The germline gives CDR1 SNHLY, CDR2 FYNNEI. CDR3 length: 12 residues. Trimming shortened V by 8 bases and J by 7 bases, and 11 bases separated the two germline ends. The CDR3 is CASRQAIEKLFF. In DNA form, the CDR3 reads TGTGCCAGCCGGCAGGCTATTGAAAAACTGTTTTTT.

V is TRBV6-5 and J is TRBJ2-7, with D possibly being TRBD2 (5 bases). Germline V CDR1 and CDR2: MNHEY, SVGAGI. The V end was cut by 6 bases, the J end by 3 bases, with 12 bases between. The CDR3 sequence is 13 residues long. This CDR3 reads CASRRDGDYEQYF. CDR3 sequence (DNA): TGTGCCAGCAGAAGAGACGGGGACTACGAGCAGTACTTC.

V usage is TRBV7-6 and J usage is TRBJ2-7; 14 positions agree with TRBD2. V lost 3 bases to trimming and J lost 3 bases; unmatched junction nucleotides: 10. The CDR3 is made up of 18 amino acids. Germline V CDR1 and CDR2: SGHVS, FNYEAQ. The CDR3 loop is CASSFGTSGSMVVYEQYF. The CDR3 DNA follows: TGTGCCAGCAGCTTTGGGACTAGCGGGAGTATGGTGGTCTACGAGCAGTACTTC.

The chain recombines TRBV29-1 with TRBJ2-7; TRBD2 matches at 7 bases. Germline V gives CDR1 SQVTM, CDR2 ANQGSEA. CDR3 length: 14 amino acids. J was trimmed by 2 bases and V by 4 bases; bases with no gene match: 8. The CDR3: CSVARAGVPYEQYF. In nucleotides, the CDR3 is TGCAGCGTTGCGAGGGCGGGAGTCCCCTACGAGCAGTACTTC.

The chain links TRBV6-6 to TRBJ2-7, with TRBD1 matching 7 bases. The CDR3 totals 15 residues. The germline CDR1 and CDR2 sequences are MNHNY and SVGAGI (reference sequence). With 4 bases clipped from V and 2 bases from J, the junction kept 8 bases outside the gene matches. The CDR3 bases are TGTGCCAGCAGTTCCCGGGACAGATTTACCTACGAGCAGTACTTC. Translated: CASSSRDRFTYEQYF.

This clone turned up a few times. The chain is built from TRBV28 and TRBJ1-1, with D unclear. The length of the CDR3 is 13 residues. Germline lookup yields CDR1 MDHEN and CDR2 SYDVKM. Trimming removed 5 bases at V and 0 bases at J, with 7 bases between. Here the CDR3 reads CASSMVVNTEAFF. DNA of the CDR3: TGTGCCAGCAGTATGGTCGTGAACACTGAAGCTTTCTTT. The full variable domain, rest sourced from reference TRBV28 and TRBJ1-1, is DVKVTQSSRYLVKRTGEKVFLECVQDMDHENMFWYRQDPGLGLRLIYFSYDVKMKEKGDIPEGYSVSREKKERFSLILESASTNQTSMYLCASSMVVNTEAFFGQGTRLTVV.

V is TRBV18 and J is TRBJ1-1; TRBD1 matches at 8 bases. The CDR3 is 14 residues long. Germline CDR1 KGHSH, CDR2 LQKENI. V lost 5 bases and J lost 2; bases outside the gene matches: 4. The CDR3 region is CASSGDRSNTEAFF. In nucleotides, the CDR3 is TGTGCCAGCTCAGGGGACAGGAGCAACACTGAAGCTTTCTTT. Filled out from reference TRBV18 and TRBJ1-1, the complete variable domain reads NAGVMQNPRHLVRRRGQEARLRCSPMKGHSHVYWYRQLPEEGLKFMVYLQKENIIDESGMPKERFSAEFPKEGPSILRIQQVVRGDSAAYFCASSGDRSNTEAFFGQGTRLTVV.

The rearrangement joins TRBV18 to TRBJ2-3; 9 nucleotides line up with TRBD1. Looked up from germline, CDR1 is KGHSH and CDR2 is LQKENI. The V and J ends lost 5 bases and 0 bases, in that order; junction bases with no gene match: 3. The CDR3 contains 15 residues. The CDR3 spells CASSNRGPSTDTQYF. DNA of the CDR3: TGTGCCAGCTCAAACAGGGGGCCCAGCACAGATACGCAGTATTTT. The whole variable domain, filled in from reference TRBV18 and TRBJ2-3, reads NAGVMQNPRHLVRRRGQEARLRCSPMKGHSHVYWYRQLPEEGLKFMVYLQKENIIDESGMPKERFSAEFPKEGPSILRIQQVVRGDSAAYFCASSNRGPSTDTQYFGPGTRLTVL.

This sequence joins TRBV2 and TRBJ2-1, with TRBD2 matching 8 bases. This CDR3 contains 15 residues. J gave up 4 bases and V 10 bases, and 12 bases lay outside the gene matches. The germline V gene encodes CDR1 SNHLY and CDR2 FYNNEI. Written as DNA, the CDR3 is TGTGCCACTTCCCCGGTTAGCGGGGCTTACAATGAGCAGTTCTTC. This translates into CATSPVSGAYNEQFF.

The chain couples TRBV5-1 to TRBJ2-3; 11 bases agree with TRBD1. This CDR3 is 17 amino acids long. The V and J ends lost 4 bases and 2 bases, in that order; junction bases with no gene match: 9. Germline-derived CDR1 and CDR2 are SGHRS and YFSETQ. The DNA of the CDR3 is TGCGCCAGCAGCCCGTATGGTGGACAGGGGGCCACAGATACGCAGTATTTT. It is translated as CASSPYGGQGATDTQYF.

The J gene is TRBJ2-7, the V gene TRBV5-6, with 10 bases matching TRBD1. The CDR3 is made up of 16 amino acids. V was clipped by 4 bases and J by 7 bases; unmatched bases: 14. CDR1 and CDR2 (germline): SGHDT, YYEEEE. CDR3 nucleotide sequence: TGTGCCAGCAGCCCCCTCGGGACAGGGGTTTCTGGAGAGCAGTACTTC. Translated, it gives CASSPLGTGVSGEQYF.

The chain is built from TRBV5-1 and TRBJ2-2; the match to TRBD2 covers 14 bases. The CDR3 covers 16 residues. The ends lost 4 bases at V and 4 bases at J; junction bases unmatched: 3. Per the germline V gene, CDR1 is SGHRS and CDR2 is YFSETQ. CDR3 sequence reads: CASSRGLAGVTGELFF. The CDR3 DNA reads TGCGCCAGCAGCCGGGGACTAGCGGGAGTCACCGGGGAGCTGTTTTTT.